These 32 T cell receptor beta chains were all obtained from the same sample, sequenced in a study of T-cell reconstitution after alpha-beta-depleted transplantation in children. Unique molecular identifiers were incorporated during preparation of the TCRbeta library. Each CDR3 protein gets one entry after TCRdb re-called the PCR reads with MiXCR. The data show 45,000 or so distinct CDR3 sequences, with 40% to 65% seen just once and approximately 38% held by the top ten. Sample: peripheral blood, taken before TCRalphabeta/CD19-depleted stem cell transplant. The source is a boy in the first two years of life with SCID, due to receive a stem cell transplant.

CDR3 region: CARGPGRSNNEQFF. The CDR3 DNA sequence: TGTGCCAGGGGCCCTGGGCGGTCAAACAATGAGCAGTTCTTC. The V gene is TRBV5-2, the J gene TRBJ2-1; the table's TRBD2 call for D was not verified on the DNA. TRBV5-2 is described as a pseudogene. This CDR3 has 14 amino acids.

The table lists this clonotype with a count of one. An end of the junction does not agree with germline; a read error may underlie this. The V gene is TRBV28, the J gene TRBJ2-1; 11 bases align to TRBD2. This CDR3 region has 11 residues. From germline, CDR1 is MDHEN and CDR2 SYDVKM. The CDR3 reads CASTGATSGDF. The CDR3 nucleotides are TGTGCCAGCACAGGGGCGACTAGCGGGGACTTC.

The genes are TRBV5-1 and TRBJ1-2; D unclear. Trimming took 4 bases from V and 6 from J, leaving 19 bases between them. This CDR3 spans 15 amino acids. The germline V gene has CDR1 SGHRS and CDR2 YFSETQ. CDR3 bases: TGCGCCAGCAGCCCGGGTGGCGGATGGGAGAATGGCTACACCTTC. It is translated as CASSPGGGWENGYTF.

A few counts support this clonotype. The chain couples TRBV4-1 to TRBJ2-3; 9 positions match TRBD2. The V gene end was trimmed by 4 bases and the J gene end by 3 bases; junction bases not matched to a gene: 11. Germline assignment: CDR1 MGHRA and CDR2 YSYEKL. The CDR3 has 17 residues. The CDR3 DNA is TGCGCCAGCAGCCCTTACTGGCGGGGGGGCCGGACAGATACGCAGTATTTT. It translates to CASSPYWRGGRTDTQYF.

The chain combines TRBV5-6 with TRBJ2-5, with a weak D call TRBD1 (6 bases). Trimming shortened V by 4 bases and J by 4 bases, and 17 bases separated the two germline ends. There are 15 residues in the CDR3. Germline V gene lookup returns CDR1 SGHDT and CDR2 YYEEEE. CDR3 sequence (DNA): TGTGCCAGCAGCCCGGCCGGGACAATGGTAGAGACCCAGTACTTC. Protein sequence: CASSPAGTMVETQYF. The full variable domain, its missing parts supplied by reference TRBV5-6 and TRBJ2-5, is DAGVTQSPTHLIKTRGQQVTLRCSPKSGHDTVSWYQQALGQGPQFIFQYYEEEERQRGNFPDRFSGHQFPNYSSELNVNALLLGDSALYLCASSPAGTMVETQYFGPGTRLLVL.

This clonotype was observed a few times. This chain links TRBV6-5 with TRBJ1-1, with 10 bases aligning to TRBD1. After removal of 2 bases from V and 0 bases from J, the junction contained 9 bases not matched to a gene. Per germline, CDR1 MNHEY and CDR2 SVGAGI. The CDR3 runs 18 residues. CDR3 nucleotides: TGTGCCAGCAGTTACAGGGGACAGGGGTTTTTCATGAACACTGAAGCTTTCTTT. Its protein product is CASSYRGQGFFMNTEAFF.

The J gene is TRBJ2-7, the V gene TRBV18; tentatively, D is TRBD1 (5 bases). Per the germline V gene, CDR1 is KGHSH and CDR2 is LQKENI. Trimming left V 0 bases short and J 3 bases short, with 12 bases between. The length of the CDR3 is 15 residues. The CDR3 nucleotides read TGTGCCAGCTCACCACCGGCAGGGTTAAGCTACGAGCAGTACTTC. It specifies CASSPPAGLSYEQYF.

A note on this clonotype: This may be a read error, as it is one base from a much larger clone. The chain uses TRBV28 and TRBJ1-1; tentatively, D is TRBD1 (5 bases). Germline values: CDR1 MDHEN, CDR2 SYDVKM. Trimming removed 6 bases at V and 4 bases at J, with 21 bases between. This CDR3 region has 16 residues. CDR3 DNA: TGTGCCAGCAGACCACGGGTAGGGGCTTGGGGCACTGAAGCTTTCTTT. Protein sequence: CASRPRVGAWGTEAFF.

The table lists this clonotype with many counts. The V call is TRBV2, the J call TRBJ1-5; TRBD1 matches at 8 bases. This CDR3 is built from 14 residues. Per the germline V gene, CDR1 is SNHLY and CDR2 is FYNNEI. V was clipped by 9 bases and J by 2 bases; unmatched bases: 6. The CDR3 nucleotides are TGTGCCAGTCAGGGGGCGCAAGGCAATCAGCCCCAGCATTTT. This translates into CASQGAQGNQPQHF.

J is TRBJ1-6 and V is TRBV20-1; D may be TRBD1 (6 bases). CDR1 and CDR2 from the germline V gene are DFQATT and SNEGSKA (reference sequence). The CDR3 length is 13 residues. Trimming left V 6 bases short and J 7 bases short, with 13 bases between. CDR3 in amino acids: CSAAQGRNSPLHF. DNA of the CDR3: TGCAGTGCCGCCCAGGGGAGGAATTCACCCCTCCACTTT.

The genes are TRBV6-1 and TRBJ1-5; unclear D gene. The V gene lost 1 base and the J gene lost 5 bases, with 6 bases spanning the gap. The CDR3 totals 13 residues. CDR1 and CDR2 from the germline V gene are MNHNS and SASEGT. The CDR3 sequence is CASSEVVDQPQHF. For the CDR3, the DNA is TGTGCCAGCAGTGAAGTTGTAGATCAGCCCCAGCATTTT.

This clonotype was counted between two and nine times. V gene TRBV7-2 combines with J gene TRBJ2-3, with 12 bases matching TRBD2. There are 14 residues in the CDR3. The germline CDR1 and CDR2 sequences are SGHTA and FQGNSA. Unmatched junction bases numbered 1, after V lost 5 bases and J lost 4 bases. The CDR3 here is CASSPSGGADTQYF. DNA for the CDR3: TGTGCCAGCAGCCCTAGCGGGGGGGCAGATACGCAGTATTTT.

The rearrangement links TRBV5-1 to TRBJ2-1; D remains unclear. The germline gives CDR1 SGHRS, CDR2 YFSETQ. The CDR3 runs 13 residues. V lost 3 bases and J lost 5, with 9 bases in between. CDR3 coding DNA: TGCGCCAGCAGCTCGGCACAGAACAATGAGCAGTTCTTC. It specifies CASSSAQNNEQFF.

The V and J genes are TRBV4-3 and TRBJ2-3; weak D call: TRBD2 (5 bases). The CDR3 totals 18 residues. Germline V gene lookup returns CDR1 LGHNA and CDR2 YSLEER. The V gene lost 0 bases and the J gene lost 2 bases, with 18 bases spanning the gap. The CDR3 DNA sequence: TGCGCCAGCAGCCAAGATCCGGTCGGGGTCACAGCCACAGATACGCAGTATTTT. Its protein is CASSQDPVGVTATDTQYF.

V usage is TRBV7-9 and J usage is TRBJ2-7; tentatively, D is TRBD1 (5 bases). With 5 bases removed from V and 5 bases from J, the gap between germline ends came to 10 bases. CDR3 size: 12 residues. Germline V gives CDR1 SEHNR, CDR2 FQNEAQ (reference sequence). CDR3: CASSPGRDEQYF. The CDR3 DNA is TGTGCCAGCAGCCCTGGCAGGGACGAGCAGTACTTC. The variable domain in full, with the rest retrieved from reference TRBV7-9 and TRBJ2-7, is DTGVSQNPRHKITKRGQNVTFRCDPISEHNRLYWYRQTLGQGPEFLTYFQNEAQLEKSRLLSDRFSAERPKGSFSTLEIQRTEQGDSAMYLCASSPGRDEQYFGPGTRLTVT.

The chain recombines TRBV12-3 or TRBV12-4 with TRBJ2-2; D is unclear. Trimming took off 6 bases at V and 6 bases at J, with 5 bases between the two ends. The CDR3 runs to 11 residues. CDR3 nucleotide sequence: TGTGCCAGCAGGTCGGCCGGGGAGCTGTTTTTT. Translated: CASRSAGELFF.

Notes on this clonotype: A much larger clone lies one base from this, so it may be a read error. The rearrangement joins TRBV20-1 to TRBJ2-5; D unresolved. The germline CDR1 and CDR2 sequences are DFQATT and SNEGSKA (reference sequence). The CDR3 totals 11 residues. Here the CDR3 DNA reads TGCAGCCTGGGCTGGGAAGAGACCCAGTACTTC. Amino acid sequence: CSLGWEETQYF.

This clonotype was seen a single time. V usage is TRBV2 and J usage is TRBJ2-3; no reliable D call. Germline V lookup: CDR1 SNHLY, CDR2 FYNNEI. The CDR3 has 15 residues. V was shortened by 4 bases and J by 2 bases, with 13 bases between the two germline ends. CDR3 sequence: CASSVGGYHTDTQYF. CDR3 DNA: TGTGCCAGCAGTGTGGGTGGGTACCACACAGATACGCAGTATTTT.

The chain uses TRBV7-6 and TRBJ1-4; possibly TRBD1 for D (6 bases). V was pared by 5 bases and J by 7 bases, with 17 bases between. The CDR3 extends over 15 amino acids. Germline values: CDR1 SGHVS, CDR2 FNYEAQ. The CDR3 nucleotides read TGTGCCAGCAGCCCCAGCGGGGGGCAGGGTGAAAAACTGTTTTTT. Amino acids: CASSPSGGQGEKLFF.

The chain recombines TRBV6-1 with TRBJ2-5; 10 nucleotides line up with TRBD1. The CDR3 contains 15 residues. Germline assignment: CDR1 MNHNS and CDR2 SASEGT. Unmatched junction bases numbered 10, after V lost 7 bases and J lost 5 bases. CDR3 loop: CASNARDRGGETQYF. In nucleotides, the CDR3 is TGTGCCAGCAATGCCCGGGACAGGGGCGGCGAGACCCAGTACTTC.

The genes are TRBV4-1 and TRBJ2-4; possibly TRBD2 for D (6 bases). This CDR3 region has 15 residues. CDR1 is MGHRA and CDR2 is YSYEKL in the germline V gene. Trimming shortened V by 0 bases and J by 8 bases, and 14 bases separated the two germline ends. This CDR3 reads CASSQEPQGGDIQYF. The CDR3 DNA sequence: TGCGCCAGCAGCCAAGAACCCCAGGGCGGGGACATTCAGTACTTC.

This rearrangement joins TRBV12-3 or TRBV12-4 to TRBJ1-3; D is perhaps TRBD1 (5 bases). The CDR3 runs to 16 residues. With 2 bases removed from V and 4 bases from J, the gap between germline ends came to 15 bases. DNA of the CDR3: TGTGCCAGCAGTTTAAGGGACCGCGTTGCCGGAAACACCATATATTTT. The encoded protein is CASSLRDRVAGNTIYF.

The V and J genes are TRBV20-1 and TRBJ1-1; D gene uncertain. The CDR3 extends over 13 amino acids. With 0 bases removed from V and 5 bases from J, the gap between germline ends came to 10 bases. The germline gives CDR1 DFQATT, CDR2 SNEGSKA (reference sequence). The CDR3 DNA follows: TGCAGTGCTAGAGATTTGAGGGCAACTGAAGCTTTCTTT. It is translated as CSARDLRATEAFF.

CDR3 sequence: CASSLDIKNTEAFF. Here the CDR3 DNA reads TGTGCCAGCAGCTTAGACATCAAGAACACTGAAGCTTTCTTT. V gene TRBV5-4 combines with J gene TRBJ1-1; D gene uncertain. Germline CDR1 is SGHNT and CDR2 is YYREEE (reference sequence). Trimming removed 2 bases from V and 1 base from J, with 9 bases in between. The CDR3 loop spans 14 amino acids.

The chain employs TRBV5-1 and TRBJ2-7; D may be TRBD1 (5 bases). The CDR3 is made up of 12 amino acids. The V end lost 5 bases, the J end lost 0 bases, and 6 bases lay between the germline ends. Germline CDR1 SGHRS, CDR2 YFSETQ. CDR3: CASRDNSYEQYF. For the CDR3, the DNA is TGCGCCAGCAGGGACAACTCCTACGAGCAGTACTTC. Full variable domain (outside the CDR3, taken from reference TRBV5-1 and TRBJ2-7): KAGVTQTPRYLIKTRGQQVTLSCSPISGHRSVSWYQQTPGQGLQFLFEYFSETQRNKGNFPGRFSGRQFSNSRSEMNVSTLELGDSALYLCASRDNSYEQYFGPGTRLTVT.

CDR3 amino acids: CASSFTGTGGDTQYF. The CDR3, as DNA: TGTGCCAGCAGTTTCACGGGGACAGGAGGAGATACGCAGTATTTT. The genes are TRBV12-3 or TRBV12-4 and TRBJ2-3, with 8 bases fitting TRBD1. The length of the CDR3 is 15 residues. With 3 bases clipped from V and 5 bases from J, the junction kept 7 bases outside the gene matches.

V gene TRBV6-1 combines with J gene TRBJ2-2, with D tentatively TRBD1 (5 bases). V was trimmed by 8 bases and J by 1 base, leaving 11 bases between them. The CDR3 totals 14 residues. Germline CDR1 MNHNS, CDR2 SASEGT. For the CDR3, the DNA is TGTGCCAGCTGCATTACAGGGAACACCGGGGAGCTGTTTTTT. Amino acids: CASCITGNTGELFF.

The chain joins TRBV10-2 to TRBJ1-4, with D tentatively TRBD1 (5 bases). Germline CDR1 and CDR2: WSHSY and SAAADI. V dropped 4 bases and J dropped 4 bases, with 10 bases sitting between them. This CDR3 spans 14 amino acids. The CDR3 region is CASSAGALNEKLFF. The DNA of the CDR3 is TGCGCCAGCAGTGCCGGGGCCCTTAATGAAAAACTGTTTTTT.

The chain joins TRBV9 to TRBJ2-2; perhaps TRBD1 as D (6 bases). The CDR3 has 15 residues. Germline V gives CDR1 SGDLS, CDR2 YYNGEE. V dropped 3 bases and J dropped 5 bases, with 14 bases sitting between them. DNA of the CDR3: TGTGCCAGCAGCGCCACGACCACAGGGACCGGGGAGCTGTTTTTT. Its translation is CASSATTTGTGELFF.

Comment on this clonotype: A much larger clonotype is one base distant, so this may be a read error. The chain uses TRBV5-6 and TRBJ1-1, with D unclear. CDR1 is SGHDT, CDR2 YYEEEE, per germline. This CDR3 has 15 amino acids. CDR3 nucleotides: TGTGCCAGCAGCTTGGTGGCACTGAAGAACACTCAAGCTTTCTTT. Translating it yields CASSLVALKNTQAFF.

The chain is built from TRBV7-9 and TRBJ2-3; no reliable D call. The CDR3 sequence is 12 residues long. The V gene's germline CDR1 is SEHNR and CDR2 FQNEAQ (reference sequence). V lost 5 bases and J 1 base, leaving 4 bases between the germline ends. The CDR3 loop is CASSRRTDTQYF. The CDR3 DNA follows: TGTGCCAGCAGCCGGCGCACAGATACGCAGTATTTT.

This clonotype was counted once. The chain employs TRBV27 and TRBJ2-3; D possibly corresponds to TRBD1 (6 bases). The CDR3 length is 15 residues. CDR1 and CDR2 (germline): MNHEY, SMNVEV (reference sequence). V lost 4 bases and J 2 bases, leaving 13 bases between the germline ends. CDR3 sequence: CASSSEQGNTDTQYF. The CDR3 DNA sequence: TGTGCCAGCAGTTCTGAACAGGGAAACACAGATACGCAGTATTTT.